Listed here are 16 T cell receptor beta chains from one sample, sequenced in a study of radiation and T cells in renal cell carcinoma. Repertoires were generated with immunoSEQ multiplex PCR, while TCRdb's copy carries only in-frame clones and drops some. The sample has around 86,000 clones; 65% to 90% are singletons. Described time point: blood 2 weeks post-SBRT. Treatment reported: 15 Gy SBRT to primary tumor, nephrectomy 4 weeks later. The material sequenced was blood, taken from a patient whose treatment included radiotherapy and nephrectomy. The receptor set was obtained from a woman aged 45 to 65 with renal cell carcinoma.

The J gene is TRBJ1-2, the V gene TRBV28; D call uncertain. Germline V gene data show CDR1 as MDHEN and CDR2 as SYDVKM. CDR3 length: 13 residues. V was trimmed by 2 bases and J by 2 bases, leaving 6 bases between them. As DNA, the CDR3 is TGTGCCAGCAGTTTAGAAGGGAACTATGGCTACACCTTC. This translates into CASSLEGNYGYTF.

This clone has just a few counts. The V gene is TRBV13, the J gene TRBJ2-1; D gene uncertain. CDR3 length: 15 residues. From germline, CDR1 is PRHDT and CDR2 FYEKMQ (reference sequence). Deletions cut 1 base from V and 1 base from J, with 8 bases between. The CDR3 DNA follows: TGTGCCAGCAGCTTAGAGGCAGTTTCCTACAATGAGCAGTTCTTC. It codes for CASSLEAVSYNEQFF.

This chain joins TRBV28 and TRBJ2-2; weak D call: TRBD1 (6 bases). V was clipped by 2 bases and J by 6 bases, with 7 bases between them. CDR3 length: 13 residues. CDR1 is MDHEN, CDR2 SYDVKM, per germline. CDR3 amino acids: CASSLGGAGELFF. Written as DNA, the CDR3 is TGTGCCAGCAGTTTAGGGGGCGCCGGGGAGCTGTTTTTT.

The chain couples TRBV5-6 to TRBJ1-5; D perhaps matches TRBD1 (6 bases). The V end was cut by 4 bases, the J end by 0 bases, with 17 bases between. Per germline, CDR1 SGHDT and CDR2 YYEEEE. The CDR3 is 17 amino acids. The CDR3 is CASSTRTEGYSNQPQHF. DNA of the CDR3: TGTGCCAGCAGCACGAGGACAGAGGGTTATAGCAATCAGCCCCAGCATTTT.

The J gene is TRBJ2-2, the V gene TRBV7-2; D gene uncertain. CDR1 is SGHTA and CDR2 is FQGNSA in the germline V gene. The ends were cut back, 8 bases at V and 0 bases at J, with 7 bases in the middle. The CDR3 loop spans 13 amino acids. CDR3 residues: CASALANTGELFF. CDR3 bases: TGTGCCAGCGCACTCGCGAACACCGGGGAGCTGTTTTTT.

The chain couples TRBV19 to TRBJ1-1; no definite D call. Germline V gene data show CDR1 as LNHDA and CDR2 as SQIVND (reference sequence). V was clipped by 8 bases and J by 0 bases, with 10 bases between them. CDR3 size: 13 residues. The CDR3 DNA reads as TGTGCCAGTCAAAACGAGGTGAACACTGAAGCTTTCTTT. Protein product: CASQNEVNTEAFF. The variable domain in full, completed from reference TRBV19 and TRBJ1-1, reads DGGITQSPKYLFRKEGQNVTLSCEQNLNHDAMYWYRQDPGQGLRLIYYSQIVNDFQKGDIAEGYSVSREKKESFPLTVTSAQKNPTAFYLCASQNEVNTEAFFGQGTRLTVV.

The chain has TRBV5-4 and TRBJ1-4; weak D call: TRBD1 (5 bases). The V end was cut by 4 bases, the J end by 2 bases, with 9 bases between. This CDR3 region has 14 residues. CDR1 is SGHNT, CDR2 YYREEE, per germline (reference sequence). The CDR3 loop reads CASSVGRTNEKLFF. As DNA, the CDR3 is TGTGCCAGCAGCGTGGGACGGACTAATGAAAAACTGTTTTTT. Based on the CDR3 plus reference TRBV5-4 and TRBJ1-4, the full variable domain is ETGVTQSPTHLIKTRGQQVTLRCSSQSGHNTVSWYQQALGQGPQFIFQYYREEENGRGNFPPRFSGLQFPNYSSELNVNALELDDSALYLCASSVGRTNEKLFFGSGTQLSVL.

The chain has TRBV25-1 and TRBJ1-4, with D unclear. The V and J ends lost 4 bases and 0 bases respectively, with 12 bases between them. This CDR3 spans 16 amino acids. Germline values: CDR1 MGHDK, CDR2 SYGVNS. The CDR3 reads CASSGVSESTNEKLFF. The CDR3 nucleotides are TGTGCCAGCAGTGGGGTGTCCGAATCAACTAATGAAAAACTGTTTTTT.

This rearrangement joins TRBV6-5 to TRBJ2-7, with D possibly called TRBD1 or TRBD2 (5 bases each). The length of the CDR3 is 15 residues. The V gene lost 10 bases and the J gene lost 0 bases, with 19 bases spanning the gap. Germline assignment: CDR1 MNHEY and CDR2 SVGAGI. For the CDR3, the DNA is TGTGCCACCCAAAAGGGACGGCCACCCTCCTACGAGCAGTACTTC. Protein: CATQKGRPPSYEQYF.

This clone was seen only a few times. The chain couples TRBV5-6 to TRBJ1-1; D call uncertain. V lost 2 bases and J 2 bases, leaving 13 bases between the germline ends. Germline-derived CDR1 and CDR2 are SGHDT and YYEEEE. The length of the CDR3 is 15 residues. The CDR3 is CASSLSPGSNTEAFF. As DNA, the CDR3 is TGTGCCAGCAGCTTAAGCCCCGGGAGTAACACTGAAGCTTTCTTT.

The genes are TRBV5-1 and TRBJ2-2, with TRBD1 matching over 9 bases. The germline V gene encodes CDR1 SGHRS and CDR2 YFSETQ. CDR3 size: 14 residues. V shed 7 bases, J shed 5 bases, and the junction held 6 bases outside the gene matches. This CDR3 is CASAPGQGTGELFF. The DNA of the CDR3 is TGCGCCAGCGCACCGGGACAGGGAACCGGGGAGCTGTTTTTT.

This chain links TRBV4-3 with TRBJ2-7; possibly TRBD2 for D (5 bases). Germline loops: CDR1 LGHNA, CDR2 YSLEER. The CDR3 length is 16 residues. V was pared by 0 bases and J by 0 bases, with 12 bases between. The CDR3 DNA reads as TGCGCCAGCAGCCAAGATAGAACGGGGAGCTCCTACGAGCAGTACTTC. This encodes CASSQDRTGSSYEQYF.

The CDR3 nucleotides are TGTGCCAGTCAGAGGAGGGGGACCAATCAGCCCCAGCATTTT. It encodes CASQRRGTNQPQHF. The rearrangement links TRBV19 to TRBJ1-5; maybe TRBD1 (6 bases). Germline values: CDR1 LNHDA, CDR2 SQIVND (reference sequence). Trimming took off 8 bases at V and 3 bases at J, with 14 bases between the two ends. This CDR3 spans 14 amino acids.

CDR3 nucleotides: TGTGCCAGCAGTCCCGGGACTAGCGGGAGTACGCAGTATTTT. It encodes CASSPGTSGSTQYF. The gene calls are TRBV6-4 and TRBJ2-3, with 14 bases lining up with TRBD2. Germline V CDR1 and CDR2: MRHNA, SNTAGT. The CDR3 has 14 amino acids. With 5 bases clipped from V and 8 bases from J, the junction kept 3 bases outside the gene matches.

J is TRBJ2-7 and V is TRBV27; perhaps TRBD2 as D (5 bases). The CDR3 has 15 residues. Germline-derived CDR1 and CDR2 are MNHEY and SMNVEV (reference sequence). Between the trimmed V and J ends, which lost 4 bases and 3 bases, there was a span of 16 bases. The CDR3 is CASSSTREALYEQYF. As DNA, the CDR3 is TGTGCCAGCAGTTCTACCCGGGAAGCTCTCTACGAGCAGTACTTC.

The chain joins TRBV30 to TRBJ1-2; D remains unclear. CDR3 length: 15 residues. Trimming pared 1 base from V and 0 bases from J, leaving 12 bases between. Germline V gives CDR1 GTSNPN, CDR2 SVGIG (reference sequence). In DNA form, the CDR3 reads TGTGCCTGGAGTGCCAGACATCGTTCTAACTATGGCTACACCTTC. This codes for CAWSARHRSNYGYTF.